The source of this T cell receptor (beta chain) is a study of blood T cell repertoires in COVID-19. Adults between about 18 and 89 years of age took part from about two dozen US areas. Study processing details: Amplification with reference gene primers provided the estimates of nucleated cell counts. Data came from immunoSEQ multiplex PCR; TCRdb stores just in-frame clones and leaves some out. The V and J calls and clone size are taken from that table; D and trimming were inferred from the DNA. This table has 150,000 to 200,000 clones, under 90% appearing once. Germline CDR1 DFQATT, CDR2 SNEGSKA (reference sequence). Trimming cost V 2 bases and J 11 bases, with 12 bases left between them. The CDR3 sequence is 11 residues long.

The chain carries TRBV20-1 and TRBJ1-1, with D maybe TRBD1 (5 bases). The sequencing sample was made of PBMCs or T cells enriched from blood (not recorded which). This sequence originates from a woman aged 45-65 years who had recovered from COVID-19. CDR3 DNA sequence: TGCAGTGCTAGACAGGGTTTTGGGGCTTTCTTT. Translated, it gives CSARQGFGAFF.